The 25 T cell receptor beta chains below come from one sample, sequenced in a study of blood T cell repertoires in COVID-19. Libraries were prepared by immunoSEQ multiplex PCR; TCRdb keeps only in-frame clonotypes and omits some of them. The sample records around 140,000 clones, 80% to 90% being singletons. Sequencing used peripheral blood. These receptors were taken from a man younger than 30 with COVID-19, enrolled during active disease.

A remark on this clone: A read error may produce the germline difference seen at one junction end. V usage is TRBV6-5 and J usage is TRBJ2-7; 9 bases map to TRBD2. Germline V gene lookup returns CDR1 MNHEY and CDR2 SVGAGI. The CDR3 spans 12 residues. CDR3 sequence (DNA): TGTGCCAGCAGTTACTTAGCGGGAGAGCTGTACTTC. It codes for CASSYLAGELYF.

The chain uses TRBV28 and TRBJ1-1; D is uncertain. This CDR3 is 13 amino acids long. V was clipped by 6 bases and J by 1 base, with 9 bases between them. Germline values: CDR1 MDHEN, CDR2 SYDVKM. CDR3 amino acids: CASSKTANTEAFF. Written as DNA, the CDR3 is TGTGCCAGCAGCAAAACAGCGAACACTGAAGCTTTCTTT.

The V gene is TRBV25-1, the J gene TRBJ2-7; D perhaps matches TRBD2 (6 bases). The CDR3 loop spans 13 amino acids. Germline V gene sequence: CDR1 MGHDK, CDR2 SYGVNS. V lost 8 bases and J lost 1, with 12 bases in between. CDR3 region: CASGPGLSYEQYF. CDR3 nucleotide sequence: TGTGCCAGCGGACCGGGACTTTCCTACGAGCAGTACTTC.

The DNA for the CDR3 is TGTGCCAGAAGCGCCCGGGACAGGGCATCCTACGAGCAGTACTTC. Encoded protein: CARSARDRASYEQYF. V usage is TRBV5-3 and J usage is TRBJ2-7; 9 positions match TRBD1. TRBV5-3 is an open reading frame whose function is uncertain. V dropped 4 bases and J dropped 1; count of bases not matched to a gene: 6. The CDR3 totals 15 residues.

This clone came up once. The chain employs TRBV19 and TRBJ2-2; D unresolved. Germline CDR1 LNHDA, CDR2 SQIVND (reference sequence). V lost 2 bases and J 10 bases, leaving 14 bases between the germline ends. The CDR3 is 14 amino acids. CDR3 DNA sequence: TGTGCCAGTAGTATACCAGGCTCGTTGAAGGAGCTGTTTTTT. This sequence encodes CASSIPGSLKELFF.

CDR3 amino acids: CASRQGRMTEAFF. The CDR3 DNA reads as TGTGCCAGCCGACAGGGGCGTATGACTGAAGCTTTCTTT. V is TRBV27 and J is TRBJ1-1; 8 bases are shared with TRBD1. The CDR3 contains 13 residues. The junction had 7 bases not matched to a gene; V was cut back by 8 bases and J by 5 bases. Germline loops: CDR1 MNHEY, CDR2 SMNVEV (reference sequence).

This clone was detected only once. The gene calls are TRBV19 and TRBJ2-7; TRBD1 matches at 7 bases. Unmatched junction bases numbered 4, after V lost 5 bases and J lost 0 bases. Germline values: CDR1 LNHDA, CDR2 SQIVND (reference sequence). This CDR3 comprises 14 residues. CDR3 bases: TGTGCCAGTAGTGGACAGGTTCCCTCCTACGAGCAGTACTTC. Protein product: CASSGQVPSYEQYF.

This clone was seen a handful of times. The rearrangement links TRBV7-8 to TRBJ1-3; unclear D gene. Germline V CDR1 and CDR2: SGHVS, FQNEAQ. V was pared by 5 bases and J by 4 bases, with 18 bases between. The CDR3 loop spans 16 amino acids. CDR3 sequence reads: CASSTILQSTGNTIYF. The CDR3 DNA follows: TGTGCCAGCAGCACTATTTTACAATCCACAGGAAACACCATATATTTT.

The V gene is TRBV2, the J gene TRBJ2-5, with 7 bases identical to TRBD1. From germline, CDR1 is SNHLY and CDR2 FYNNEI. The V gene end was trimmed by 7 bases and the J gene end by 4 bases; junction bases not matched to a gene: 9. The CDR3 has 14 amino acids. The DNA of the CDR3 is TGTGCCAGCACATACTACCCAGGGGGAGAGACCCAGTACTTC. It codes for CASTYYPGGETQYF.

The J gene is TRBJ2-7, the V gene TRBV28; 13 nucleotides match TRBD2. Germline CDR1 reads MDHEN; CDR2 reads SYDVKM. There are 18 residues in the CDR3. With V trimmed by 3 bases and J by 6 bases, 14 bases remained unmatched. The CDR3 nucleotides are TGTGCCAGCAGTTTCCCCGGGACTAGCGGGATTGAATCGCGCGAGCAGTACTTC. It is translated as CASSFPGTSGIESREQYF. The variable domain in full, with the rest retrieved from reference TRBV28 and TRBJ2-7, is DVKVTQSSRYLVKRTGEKVFLECVQDMDHENMFWYRQDPGLGLRLIYFSYDVKMKEKGDIPEGYSVSREKKERFSLILESASTNQTSMYLCASSFPGTSGIESREQYFGPGTRLTVT.

The gene calls are TRBV7-6 and TRBJ2-5; D remains ambiguous. Germline-derived CDR1 and CDR2 are SGHVS and FNYEAQ. The CDR3 has 14 amino acids. Trimming left V 2 bases short and J 5 bases short, with 12 bases between. The CDR3 bases are TGTGCCAGCAGCTTAAGGCCAGGTTGGGAGACCCAGTACTTC. Its protein product is CASSLRPGWETQYF. The full variable domain, with the rest looked up from reference TRBV7-6 and TRBJ2-5, is GAGVSQSPRYKVTKRGQDVALRCDPISGHVSLYWYRQALGQGPEFLTYFNYEAQQDKSGLPNDRFSAERPEGSISTLTIQRTEQRDSAMYRCASSLRPGWETQYFGPGTRLLVL.

The V and J genes are TRBV28 and TRBJ1-1; perhaps TRBD1 as D (5 bases). Germline CDR1 MDHEN, CDR2 SYDVKM. The CDR3 sequence is 15 residues long. The V and J ends lost 6 bases and 0 bases respectively, with 14 bases between them. DNA for the CDR3: TGTGCCAGCAGGGTGGGGGGTGACATGAACACTGAAGCTTTCTTT. The encoded protein is CASRVGGDMNTEAFF.

V is TRBV9 and J is TRBJ2-3, with 11 bases identical to TRBD2. Germline V CDR1 and CDR2: SGDLS, YYNGEE. This CDR3 contains 15 residues. J gave up 5 bases and V 5 bases, and 7 bases lay outside the gene matches. CDR3 residues: CASSELAGVIDTQYF. The CDR3 nucleotides read TGTGCCAGCAGTGAACTAGCGGGAGTTATAGATACGCAGTATTTT. The whole variable domain, filled in from reference TRBV9 and TRBJ2-3, reads DSGVTQTPKHLITATGQRVTLRCSPRSGDLSVYWYQQSLDQGLQFLIQYYNGEERAKGNILERFSAQQFPDLHSELNLSSLELGDSALYFCASSELAGVIDTQYFGPGTRLTVL.

Comment on this clone: Relative to the germline gene, one junction end is altered; a read error may explain this. The chain combines TRBV18 with TRBJ1-4; D is unresolved. This CDR3 has 14 amino acids. In germline, CDR1 is KGHSH, CDR2 LQKENI. The CDR3 nucleotides are TGTGCCAGCTCGGTGATTGCAACTAATGAAAAACTGCTTTTT. Protein: CASSVIATNEKLLF.

The rearrangement joins TRBV12-3 or TRBV12-4 to TRBJ2-7, with 8 positions matching TRBD2. The V segment lost 7 bases and the J segment 5 bases; nucleotides outside the gene matches: 7. The CDR3 totals 13 residues. The CDR3 spells CASTPGLAHEQYF. CDR3 nucleotide sequence: TGTGCCAGCACTCCCGGACTAGCCCACGAGCAGTACTTC.

The CDR3 sequence is CASSRMWGRQADTEAFF. The DNA of the CDR3 is TGTGCCAGCAGCCGAATGTGGGGTAGACAGGCCGACACTGAAGCTTTCTTT. The rearrangement uses TRBV2 and TRBJ1-1, with TRBD1 as a possible D gene (6 bases). The V and J ends lost 6 bases and 3 bases respectively, with 23 bases between them. Germline CDR1 and CDR2: SNHLY and FYNNEI. The CDR3 has 17 residues.

This chain uses TRBV5-1 with TRBJ1-1; no clear D gene. The CDR3 runs 14 residues. Germline loops: CDR1 SGHRS, CDR2 YFSETQ. Trimming shortened V by 4 bases and J by 1 base, and 11 bases separated the two germline ends. CDR3 region: CASSIDLGNTEAFF. As DNA, the CDR3 is TGCGCCAGCAGCATTGACCTAGGGAACACTGAAGCTTTCTTT.

This chain joins TRBV11-3 and TRBJ2-1; D is perhaps TRBD1 (7 bases). Germline lookup yields CDR1 SGHNT and CDR2 YENEEA. V was shortened by 1 base and J by 3 bases, with 25 bases between the two germline ends. This CDR3 has 20 amino acids. The CDR3 coding sequence is TGTGCCAGCAGCTTAGGGACCACGCGGAGGGGCAGGGGGGACTACAATGAGCAGTTCTTC. Its protein product is CASSLGTTRRGRGDYNEQFF.

The chain recombines TRBV19 with TRBJ2-2, with TRBD1 matching 9 bases. Trimming cost V 1 base and J 4 bases; bases outside gene matches: 1. The V gene's germline CDR1 is LNHDA and CDR2 SQIVND (reference sequence). This CDR3 region has 15 residues. DNA of the CDR3: TGTGCCAGTAGTATAGTGACAGGGGGCACCGGGGAGCTGTTTTTT. Translated, it gives CASSIVTGGTGELFF.

The chain combines TRBV28 with TRBJ2-7; 7 bases are a match to TRBD2. Germline V gene lookup returns CDR1 MDHEN and CDR2 SYDVKM. After removal of 2 bases from V and 6 bases from J, the junction contained 7 bases not matched to a gene. This CDR3 spans 14 amino acids. CDR3 coding DNA: TGTGCCAGCAGTTTACGGGGCGGGGGTGGCGAGCAGTACTTC. Encoded protein: CASSLRGGGGEQYF.

CDR3 DNA: TGTGCCAGCAGTAAGGTACTGGGTGCGGCTTCCGAGCAGTACTTC. This encodes CASSKVLGAASEQYF. The chain couples TRBV5-4 to TRBJ2-7, with no clear D. The V and J ends lost 5 bases and 6 bases respectively, with 21 bases between them. This CDR3 has 15 amino acids. The V gene's germline CDR1 is SGHNT and CDR2 YYREEE (reference sequence). Combining the CDR3 with reference TRBV5-4 and TRBJ2-7 gives the whole variable domain ETGVTQSPTHLIKTRGQQVTLRCSSQSGHNTVSWYQQALGQGPQFIFQYYREEENGRGNFPPRFSGLQFPNYSSELNVNALELDDSALYLCASSKVLGAASEQYFGPGTRLTVT.

The V call is TRBV24-1, the J call TRBJ2-3; possibly TRBD2 for D (6 bases). The length of the CDR3 is 16 residues. Looked up from germline, CDR1 is KGHDR and CDR2 is SFDVKD. The V and J ends lost 5 bases and 4 bases respectively, with 18 bases between them. CDR3 loop: CATSAPFPGAPDTQYF. The DNA of the CDR3 is TGTGCCACCAGTGCCCCCTTTCCGGGAGCCCCAGATACGCAGTATTTT.

This clone occurred a few times. The chain is built from TRBV4-1 and TRBJ1-5; 7 positions match TRBD1. Germline V lookup: CDR1 MGHRA, CDR2 YSYEKL. Trimming took 4 bases from V and 3 from J; bases not matched to a gene: 3. This CDR3 is built from 14 residues. Written as DNA, the CDR3 is TGCGCCAGCAGCCTCGGGACAGCCAATCAGCCCCAGCATTTT. Amino acid sequence: CASSLGTANQPQHF.

The gene calls are TRBV19 and TRBJ2-1; D is unclear. The CDR3 consists of 11 residues. V lost 7 bases, J lost 7 bases, and 8 bases lay in between. The germline V gene has CDR1 LNHDA and CDR2 SQIVND (reference sequence). The CDR3 nucleotides are TGTGCCAGTACCCTCGCGAATGAGCAGTTCTTC. Protein: CASTLANEQFF.

The chain carries TRBV27 and TRBJ1-5; TRBD1 is a possible D gene (5 bases). This CDR3 region has 14 residues. Germline V gives CDR1 MNHEY, CDR2 SMNVEV (reference sequence). V was shortened by 8 bases and J by 5 bases, with 16 bases between the two germline ends. The CDR3 reads CASGTGVAYQPQHF. Here the CDR3 DNA reads TGTGCCAGCGGTACAGGTGTTGCCTATCAGCCCCAGCATTTT.